This T cell receptor beta chain was sequenced for a study of identical twins (dated by TCRdb to 2015 to 2016). Broadly, across the study: The study deep-sequenced TCR alpha and beta repertoires from monozygotic twins, unrelated adults of various ages and cord blood to test whether fetal clonotypes persist. To rule out contamination, the twin experiments were replicated at different times with different library preparation protocols. What the research found in general, with its limitations: Compared with coincidental sharing between unrelated individuals, out-of-frame TCR alpha sequences shared between twins showed an excess of sequences with low generation probability. Fewer insertions were carried by abundant cord blood beta clonotypes, a similar but weaker trend appeared in young adult naive repertoires, and no such trend appeared in memory repertoires. Recombination models systematically underestimated out-of-frame TCR alpha sharing in monozygotic twins but agreed with sharing between unrelated individuals. Zero-insertion analyses could be partly confounded by invariant T cells such as MAIT and iNKT, though diverse VJ usage argued against such confounding for most clonotypes. Because the same donors could not be followed over many years, the conclusions depended on cross-sectional statistical analysis. A weaker excess of twin sharing was found in beta out-of-frame sequences because the signal-to-noise ratio was lowered by fewer shared sequences.

The library was prepared using 5' RACE. The data were produced on an Illumina HiSeq 2000. A universal primer binding site was introduced by template switching, and a unique molecular identifier was present in the final cDNA, enabling accurate counting of TCR cDNA molecules. Specific primers in the conserved constant-segment region were used to synthesize first-strand cDNA for the TCR alpha and beta chains. To control for contamination, every cDNA library was double barcoded, receiving both a SMART-Mk sample barcode and Illumina barcodes. Two successive PCR steps introduced TruSeq adapter sequences along with Illumina sample barcodes. The Illumina HiSeq platform was used with custom primers to sequence TCR alpha and beta cDNA libraries. The authors processed their data as follows. Unique molecular identifiers were extracted from raw reads with MiGEC, and CDR3 positions were determined with MiXCR. Recombination models were inferred per individual with the repgenHMM and IGoR tools using an EM algorithm. Shared clonotypes were analyzed with the tcR package in R, and sharing was normalized by the product of cloneset sizes. To study raw recombination free of thymic and clonal selection effects, out-of-frame nonproductive sequences were analyzed. TCRdb reworked the public reads: Q25 trimming with fastp, MiXCR clone assembly, productive beta chains retained. Each CDR3 protein appears once, grouped with its most common genes and DNA. The V and J calls and clone size are TCRdb's, not the authors'. This sample holds hundreds of thousands of distinct CDR3 sequences; 20% to 25% were observed only once. Approximately 0.5% of the sample lies in the top ten.

On this clonotype: The clone's antigen remains unknown. Per-base qualities were not stored, and no clone one base away is much larger.

Every donor was a healthy Caucasian. Three pairs of female monozygotic twins, all aged roughly 18 to 30 years, were included in the twin cohort. CD4+ and CD8+ T cell populations were isolated with positive isolation kits from Invitrogen. Another study also made use of these data, one on yellow fever vaccine responses in identical twins. The second paper states: The T cell response to vaccination in identical twins was reported by the authors to appear partly convergent and partly personalized. Focusing on identical twins, the study followed the T cell clones that responded to the vaccine, and did so with precision.

This clonotype was obtained from a woman under 30 in good health. Specimen: CD4+ T cells sorted from blood.

The CDR3 region reads CASSPPRKSTDTQYF. The DNA reads TGTGCCAGCTCACCACCACGAAAAAGCACAGATACGCAGTATTTT. Rearrangement joined TRBV18 to TRBJ2-3; the D gene remains uncertain. The junction carries 7 bases between V and J, which are trimmed by 0 bases and 0 bases respectively. The CDR3 goes from the cysteine to the phenylalanine over 15 residues. The retained sequence is limited to the CDR3, 45 bases, with the frame set at the first base. Looking up the germline V gene yields CDR1 KGHSH and CDR2 LQKENI.